One TCR beta chain is described in this entry. The TCR-sequenced patients were a few responders to pembrolizumab. These data originate in a study of PD-1 blockade in mismatch repair-deficient tumors. Across the study: All were previously treated, progressing patients with 12 mismatch repair-deficient cancer types.

This CDR3 comprises 14 residues. Germline loops: CDR1 SNHLY, CDR2 FYNNEI. J gave up 0 bases and V 10 bases, and 7 bases lay outside the gene matches. Repertoires were generated with immunoSEQ multiplex PCR, while TCRdb's copy carries only in-frame clones and drops some. The sample records tens of thousands of clones, roughly 80% being singletons. The clonotype comes from an adult with mismatch repair-deficient cancer. Sequenced here: peripheral blood, sampled 12 weeks after starting pembrolizumab. V usage is TRBV2 and J usage is TRBJ2-3; TRBD1 agrees at 7 bases. For the CDR3, the DNA is TGTGCCACTAGACAGGGTGGTAGCACAGATACGCAGTATTTT. Protein product: CATRQGGSTDTQYF.